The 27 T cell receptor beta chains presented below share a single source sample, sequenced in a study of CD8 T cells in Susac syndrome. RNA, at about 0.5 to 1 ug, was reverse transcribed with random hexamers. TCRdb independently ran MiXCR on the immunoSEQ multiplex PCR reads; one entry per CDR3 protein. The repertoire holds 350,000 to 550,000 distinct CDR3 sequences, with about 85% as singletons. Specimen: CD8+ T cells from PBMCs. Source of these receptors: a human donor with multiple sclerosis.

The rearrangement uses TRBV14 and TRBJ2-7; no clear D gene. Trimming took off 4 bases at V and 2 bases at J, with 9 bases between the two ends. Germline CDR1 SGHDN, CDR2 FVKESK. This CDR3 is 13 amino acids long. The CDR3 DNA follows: TGTGCCAGCAGCCCCCGCCCGGCCTACGAGCAGTACTTC. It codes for CASSPRPAYEQYF.

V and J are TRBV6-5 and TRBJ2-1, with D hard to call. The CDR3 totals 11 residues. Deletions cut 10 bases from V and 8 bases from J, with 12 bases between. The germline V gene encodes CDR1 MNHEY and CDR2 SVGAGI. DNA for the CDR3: TGTGCCACCCTAGTTGGAGATGAGCAGTTCTTC. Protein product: CATLVGDEQFF.

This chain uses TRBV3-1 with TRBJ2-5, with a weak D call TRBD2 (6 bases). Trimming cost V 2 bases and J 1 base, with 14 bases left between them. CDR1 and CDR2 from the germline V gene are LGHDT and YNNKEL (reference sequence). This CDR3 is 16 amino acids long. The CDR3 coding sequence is TGTGCCAGCAGCCAATTTGGGGGGACGCCCCAAGAGACCCAGTACTTC. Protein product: CASSQFGGTPQETQYF.

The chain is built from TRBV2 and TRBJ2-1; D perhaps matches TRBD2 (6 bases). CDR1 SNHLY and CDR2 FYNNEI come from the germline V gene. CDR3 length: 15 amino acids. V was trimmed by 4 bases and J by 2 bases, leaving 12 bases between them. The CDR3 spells CASSVEAGAYNEQFF. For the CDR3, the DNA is TGTGCCAGCAGTGTAGAAGCGGGCGCCTACAATGAGCAGTTCTTC. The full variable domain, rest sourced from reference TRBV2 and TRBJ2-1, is EPEVTQTPSHQVTQMGQEVILRCVPISNHLYFYWYRQILGQKVEFLVSFYNNEISEKSEIFDDQFSVERPDGSNFTLKIRSTKLEDSAMYFCASSVEAGAYNEQFFGPGTRLTVL.

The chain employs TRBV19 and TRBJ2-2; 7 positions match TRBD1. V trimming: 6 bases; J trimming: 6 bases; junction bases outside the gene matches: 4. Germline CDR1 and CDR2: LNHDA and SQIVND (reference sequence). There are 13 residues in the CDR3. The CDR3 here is CASRNRGPGELFF. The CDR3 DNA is TGTGCCAGTAGAAACAGGGGACCCGGGGAGCTGTTTTTT.

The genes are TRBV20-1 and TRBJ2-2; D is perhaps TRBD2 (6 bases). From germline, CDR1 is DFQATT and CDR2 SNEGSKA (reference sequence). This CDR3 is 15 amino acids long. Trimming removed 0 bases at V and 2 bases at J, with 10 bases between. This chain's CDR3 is CSARDGGLNTGELFF. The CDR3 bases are TGCAGTGCTAGAGATGGCGGACTAAACACCGGGGAGCTGTTTTTT.

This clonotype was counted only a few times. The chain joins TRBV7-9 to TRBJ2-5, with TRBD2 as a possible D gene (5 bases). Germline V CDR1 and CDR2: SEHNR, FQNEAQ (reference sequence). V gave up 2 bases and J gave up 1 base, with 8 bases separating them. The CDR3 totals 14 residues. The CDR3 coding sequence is TGTGCCAGCAGCTTAACGGGGTCCCAAGAGACCCAGTACTTC. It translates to CASSLTGSQETQYF. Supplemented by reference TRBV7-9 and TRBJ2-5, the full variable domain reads DTGVSQNPRHKITKRGQNVTFRCDPISEHNRLYWYRQTLGQGPEFLTYFQNEAQLEKSRLLSDRFSAERPKGSFSTLEIQRTEQGDSAMYLCASSLTGSQETQYFGPGTRLLVL.

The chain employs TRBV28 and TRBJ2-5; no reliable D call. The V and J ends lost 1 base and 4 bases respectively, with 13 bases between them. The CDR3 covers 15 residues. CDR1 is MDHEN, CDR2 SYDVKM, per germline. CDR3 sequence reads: CASSLFTDLLETQYF. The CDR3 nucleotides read TGTGCCAGCAGTTTATTTACAGATCTCCTAGAGACCCAGTACTTC.

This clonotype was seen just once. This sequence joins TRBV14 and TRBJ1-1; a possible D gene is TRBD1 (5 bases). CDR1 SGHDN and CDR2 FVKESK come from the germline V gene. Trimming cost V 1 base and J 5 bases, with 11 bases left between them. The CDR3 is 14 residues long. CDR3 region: CASSQGSRATEAFF. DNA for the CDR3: TGTGCCAGCAGCCAAGGGTCCAGGGCGACTGAAGCTTTCTTT.

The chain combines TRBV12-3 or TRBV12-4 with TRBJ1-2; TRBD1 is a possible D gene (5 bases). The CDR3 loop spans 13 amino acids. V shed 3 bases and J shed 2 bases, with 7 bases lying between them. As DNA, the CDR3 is TGTGCCAGCAGTTTTTACAGGAACTATGGCTACACCTTC. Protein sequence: CASSFYRNYGYTF.

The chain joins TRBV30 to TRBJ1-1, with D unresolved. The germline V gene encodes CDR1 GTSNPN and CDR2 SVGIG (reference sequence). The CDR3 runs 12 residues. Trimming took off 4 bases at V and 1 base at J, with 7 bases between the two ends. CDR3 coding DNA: TGTGCCTGGACTTCCGGGAACACTGAAGCTTTCTTT. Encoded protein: CAWTSGNTEAFF.

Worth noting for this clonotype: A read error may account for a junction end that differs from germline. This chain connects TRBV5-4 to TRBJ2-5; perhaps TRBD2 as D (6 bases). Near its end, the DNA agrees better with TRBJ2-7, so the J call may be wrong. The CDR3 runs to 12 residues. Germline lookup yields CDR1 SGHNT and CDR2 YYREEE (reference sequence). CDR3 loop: CAGSLGGNEQYF. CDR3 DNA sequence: TGTGCCGGCAGCTTAGGAGGGAACGAGCAGTACTTC.

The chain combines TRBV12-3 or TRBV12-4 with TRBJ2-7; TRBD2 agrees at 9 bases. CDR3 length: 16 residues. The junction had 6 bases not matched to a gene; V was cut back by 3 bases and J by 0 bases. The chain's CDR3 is CASSLPSSGSSYEQYF. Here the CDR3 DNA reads TGTGCCAGCAGTTTGCCCAGTAGCGGGAGCTCCTACGAGCAGTACTTC.

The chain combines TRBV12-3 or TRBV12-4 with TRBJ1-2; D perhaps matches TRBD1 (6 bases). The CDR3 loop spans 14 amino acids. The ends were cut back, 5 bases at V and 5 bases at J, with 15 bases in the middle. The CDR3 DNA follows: TGTGCCAGCAGTCTTCCGTGGACAGAGTATGGCTACACCTTC. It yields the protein CASSLPWTEYGYTF.

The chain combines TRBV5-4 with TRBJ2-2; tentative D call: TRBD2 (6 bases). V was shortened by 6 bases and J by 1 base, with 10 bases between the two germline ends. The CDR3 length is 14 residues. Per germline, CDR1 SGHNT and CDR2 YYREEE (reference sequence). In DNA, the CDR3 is TGTGCCAGCACTGTAGCGGTGAACACCGGGGAGCTGTTTTTT. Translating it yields CASTVAVNTGELFF.

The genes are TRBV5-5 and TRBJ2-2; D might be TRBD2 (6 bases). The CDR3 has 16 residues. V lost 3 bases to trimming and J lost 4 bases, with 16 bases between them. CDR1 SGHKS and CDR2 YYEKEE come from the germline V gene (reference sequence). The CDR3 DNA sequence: TGTGCCAGCAGCTCTTGGAGGGAGATTGGCACCGGGGAGCTGTTTTTT. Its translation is CASSSWREIGTGELFF.

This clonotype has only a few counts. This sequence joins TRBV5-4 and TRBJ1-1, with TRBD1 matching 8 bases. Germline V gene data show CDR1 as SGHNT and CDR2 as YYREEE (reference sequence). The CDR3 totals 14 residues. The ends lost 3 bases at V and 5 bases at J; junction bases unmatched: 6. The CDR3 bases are TGTGCCAGCAGCTCGCAGGGGGCAGGGACTGAAGCTTTCTTT. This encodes CASSSQGAGTEAFF.

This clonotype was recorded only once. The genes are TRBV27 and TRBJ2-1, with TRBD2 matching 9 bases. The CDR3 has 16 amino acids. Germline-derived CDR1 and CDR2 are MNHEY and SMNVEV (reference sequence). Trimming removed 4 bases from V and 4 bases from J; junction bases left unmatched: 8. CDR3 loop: CASSSPTSGFYNEQFF. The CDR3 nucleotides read TGTGCCAGCAGTTCCCCGACTAGCGGATTTTACAATGAGCAGTTCTTC.

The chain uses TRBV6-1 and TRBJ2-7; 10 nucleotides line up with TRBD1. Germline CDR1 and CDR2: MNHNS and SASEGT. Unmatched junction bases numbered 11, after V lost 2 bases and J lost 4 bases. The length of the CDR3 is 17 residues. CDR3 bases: TGTGCCAGCAGTGAAACGATGGGGGGACAGGGGTTGTACGAGCAGTACTTC. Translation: CASSETMGGQGLYEQYF.

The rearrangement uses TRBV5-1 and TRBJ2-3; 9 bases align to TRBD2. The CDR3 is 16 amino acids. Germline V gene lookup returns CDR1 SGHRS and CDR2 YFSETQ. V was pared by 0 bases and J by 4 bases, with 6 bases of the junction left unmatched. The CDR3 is CASSLDLAGVPDTQYF. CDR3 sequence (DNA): TGCGCCAGCAGCTTGGATTTAGCGGGGGTCCCAGATACGCAGTATTTT.

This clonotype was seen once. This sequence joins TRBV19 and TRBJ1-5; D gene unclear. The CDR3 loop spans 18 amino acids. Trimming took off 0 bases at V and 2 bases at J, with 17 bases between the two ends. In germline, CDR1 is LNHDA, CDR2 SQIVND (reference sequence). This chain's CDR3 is CASSIDWWWEVGNQPQHF. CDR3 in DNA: TGTGCCAGTAGTATAGATTGGTGGTGGGAAGTTGGCAATCAGCCCCAGCATTTT.

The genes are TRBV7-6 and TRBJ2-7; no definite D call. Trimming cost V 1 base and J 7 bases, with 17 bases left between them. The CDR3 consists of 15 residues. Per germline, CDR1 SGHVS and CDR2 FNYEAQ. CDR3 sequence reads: CASSLEWGLLGEQYF. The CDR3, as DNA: TGTGCCAGCAGCTTAGAATGGGGATTATTGGGAGAGCAGTACTTC.

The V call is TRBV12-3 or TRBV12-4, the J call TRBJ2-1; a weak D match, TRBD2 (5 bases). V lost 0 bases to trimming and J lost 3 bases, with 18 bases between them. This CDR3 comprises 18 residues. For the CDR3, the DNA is TGTGCCAGCAGTTTAGCGATCGTCAGGACTTCAAACTACAATGAGCAGTTCTTC. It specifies CASSLAIVRTSNYNEQFF.

The CDR3 DNA follows: TGTGCCAGCAGTTACCTTTTAGCGAACGCGAACACCGGGGAGCTGTTTTTT. Amino acids: CASSYLLANANTGELFF. The rearrangement joins TRBV6-5 to TRBJ2-2; a weak D match, TRBD2 (5 bases). CDR1 MNHEY and CDR2 SVGAGI come from the germline V gene. The length of the CDR3 is 17 residues. V was trimmed by 2 bases and J by 0 bases, leaving 13 bases between them.

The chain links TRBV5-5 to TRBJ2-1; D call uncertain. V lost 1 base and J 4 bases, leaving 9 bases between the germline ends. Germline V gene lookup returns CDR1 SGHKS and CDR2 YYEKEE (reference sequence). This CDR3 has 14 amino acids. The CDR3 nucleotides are TGTGCCAGCAGCTTGTCCGAGAGATACAATGAGCAGTTCTTC. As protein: CASSLSERYNEQFF.

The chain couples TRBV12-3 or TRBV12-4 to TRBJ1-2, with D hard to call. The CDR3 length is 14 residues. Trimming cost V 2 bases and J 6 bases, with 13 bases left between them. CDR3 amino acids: CASSLRFQAHGYTF. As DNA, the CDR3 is TGTGCCAGCAGTTTAAGATTTCAGGCCCATGGCTACACCTTC.

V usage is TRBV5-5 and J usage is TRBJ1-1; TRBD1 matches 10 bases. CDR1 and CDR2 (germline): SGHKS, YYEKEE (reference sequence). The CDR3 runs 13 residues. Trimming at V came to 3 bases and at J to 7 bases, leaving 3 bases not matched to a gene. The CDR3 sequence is CASSSGQGIEAFF. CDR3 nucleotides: TGTGCCAGCAGCTCGGGACAGGGGATTGAAGCTTTCTTT.